The rows below give T cell receptor beta chains drawn from one sample of a study of cytotoxic CD8 clonotypes in ibrutinib-treated CLL. The protocol was immunoSEQ multiplex PCR, while the TCRdb copy is restricted to in-frame clones and leaves out a portion. The table has 160,000 or so clones, roughly 88% seen once. Sequencing used PBMCs, obtained at disease progression, from a patient treated with ibrutinib. The receptors stem from a human donor with chronic lymphocytic leukemia. Each CDR3 is given with its conserved first and last residue. D genes are given only for firm matches. Some rows mark clone size as missing; the rest say once, few, many or name a class of expanded clone.

cdr3_nt,cdr3_aa,v_call,j_call,clone_size,d_call
TGTGCCAGCAGCCAAGTTTCACGATCATTCTCTGGGGCCAACGTCCTGACTTTC,CASSQVSRSFSGANVLTF,TRBV7-9,TRBJ2-6,NA,NA
TGTGCCACCCGGGTATCAGGGCGGGAGGGCCCCGAGACCCAGTACTTC,CATRVSGREGPETQYF,TRBV27,TRBJ2-5,NA,TRBD2
TGCAGCGCCGCTGGCGGGAGGGATACGCAGTATTTT,CSAAGGRDTQYF,TRBV29-1,TRBJ2-3,NA,TRBD2
TGTGCCAGCACAGGGAGTATGCAGTACTTC,CASTGSMQYF,TRBV28,TRBJ2-7,once,NA
TGTGCCAGCAGTGAAGGGGATTACTATGGCTACACCTTC,CASSEGDYYGYTF,TRBV2,TRBJ1-2,NA,NA
TGTGCCAGCAGTGGACTGTACAGCCTGAACACTGAAGCTTTCTTT,CASSGLYSLNTEAFF,TRBV6-1,TRBJ1-1,NA,NA
TGTGCCAGCAGCCCGCTGGGGAGAAATGAAAAACTGTTTTTT,CASSPLGRNEKLFF,TRBV27,TRBJ1-4,NA,NA
TGTGCCAGCAGCTTAAATCCTCTGGAGGCCTCTGGAAACACCATATATTTT,CASSLNPLEASGNTIYF,TRBV7-3,TRBJ1-3,NA,NA
TGTGCCAGCAGCGGCACCCACCGGGGGGGGGAGCAGTTCTTC,CASSGTHRGGEQFF,TRBV11-3,TRBJ2-1,NA,TRBD2
TGTGGGACATCGGTTAAATCGTGGGGCAATCAGCCCCAGCATTTT,CGTSVKSWGNQPQHF,TRBV19,TRBJ1-5,NA,NA
TGCGCAACCGGGAACCAAGAGACCCAGTACTTC,CATGNQETQYF,TRBV2,TRBJ2-5,NA,NA
TGTGCCAGCAGCCCAACCACCGGGACGGGAGAGACCCAGTACTTC,CASSPTTGTGETQYF,TRBV11-2,TRBJ2-5,NA,NA
TGTGCCAGCAGCTTACTGCTCGGGGGGCGGGAGACCCAGTACTTC,CASSLLLGGRETQYF,TRBV7-2,TRBJ2-5,NA,NA
TGTGCCAGCTCCACCAAGAGTGGGGAGCAGTACTTC,CASSTKSGEQYF,TRBV18,TRBJ2-7,NA,NA
TGTGCCAGCAGTTACTCCTCCCCCTACCACTACGAGCAGTACTTC,CASSYSSPYHYEQYF,TRBV6-5,TRBJ2-7,NA,NA
TGCGCCAGCAGCTTGGATCAGTACGGAGGTGTATCCTACGAGCAGTACTTC,CASSLDQYGGVSYEQYF,TRBV5-1,TRBJ2-7,NA,NA
TGCGCCAGCAGCTTGAGCCTAGCGGGAGACAGAGATACGCAGTATTTT,CASSLSLAGDRDTQYF,TRBV5-1,TRBJ2-3,NA,TRBD2
TGTGCCAGCAGCTCGACAGGGTTTAGTTCTGGGGCCAACGTCCTGACTTTC,CASSSTGFSSGANVLTF,TRBV7-6,TRBJ2-6,NA,TRBD1
TGCGCCAGCAGCCAATTCGCTGGACTAGCCGCACCAGGGCGGTTCTTC,CASSQFAGLAAPGRFF,TRBV4-1,TRBJ2-1,NA,TRBD2
TGTGCCAGCAGGGTAGCGGGAGCTGACAATGAGCAGTTCTTC,CASRVAGADNEQFF,TRBV7-2,TRBJ2-1,NA,TRBD2
TGTGCCAGCAGCTTAGTGGCGACTGAAAGCAATCAGCCCCAGCATTTT,CASSLVATESNQPQHF,TRBV7-2,TRBJ1-5,NA,NA
TGCGCCAGCAGCCAAGGCCTGGACAGGGTCGGCACTGAAGCTTTCTTT,CASSQGLDRVGTEAFF,TRBV4-1,TRBJ1-1,NA,TRBD1
TGTGCCAGCAGTTTATGGTTGGAGGGGACTGGAGGAAACACCATATATTTT,CASSLWLEGTGGNTIYF,TRBV28,TRBJ1-3,NA,NA
TGTGCCAGCAGTTTTACTTTGCCTGGCGCCTACGAGCAGTACTTC,CASSFTLPGAYEQYF,TRBV27,TRBJ2-7,NA,NA
TGTGCCAGCAGCCTTAGACGGACGGCCACAGATACGCAGTATTTT,CASSLRRTATDTQYF,TRBV7-2,TRBJ2-3,NA,NA
TGTGCCAGCAGCGTAGGGACTCTAGCGGTTGAGCAGTTCTTC,CASSVGTLAVEQFF,TRBV9,TRBJ2-1,NA,TRBD2
TGTGCCAGTAGCGCCCGGACTAGCGATGAGAGCGAGCAGTACTTC,CASSARTSDESEQYF,TRBV19,TRBJ2-7,NA,TRBD2
TGTGCCAGCAGTTATGGGGCGGGAGCACCCTACAATGAGCAGTTCTTC,CASSYGAGAPYNEQFF,TRBV6-7,TRBJ2-1,NA,TRBD2
TGTGCCAGTAGTATAGGGGCTAGCGGGAGGACCGGGGAGCTGTTTTTT,CASSIGASGRTGELFF,TRBV19,TRBJ2-2,NA,TRBD2
TGCGCCAGCAGCTTGGAAATAGCGGCTGAGACCCAGTACTTC,CASSLEIAAETQYF,TRBV5-1,TRBJ2-5,once,NA
TGTGCCAGCAGCTCACGACAGGGAAAAGGTGGCTACACCTTC,CASSSRQGKGGYTF,TRBV11-1,TRBJ1-2,NA,TRBD1
TGTGCCAGCAGCACCACCGGGACAGGTGGAAACACCATATATTTT,CASSTTGTGGNTIYF,TRBV5-6,TRBJ1-3,NA,TRBD1
TGTGCCACCAGCAGAGATTCGGCCGTTCGAACCTACGAGCAGTACTTC,CATSRDSAVRTYEQYF,TRBV15,TRBJ2-7,NA,NA
TGTGCCAGCAGTTCTAGGACAGGGGGGTACAATGAGCAGTTCTTC,CASSSRTGGYNEQFF,TRBV25-1,TRBJ2-1,NA,TRBD1
TGTGCCAGCAGCGTCCGGGACAGGGGTTTTTACGAGCAGTACTTC,CASSVRDRGFYEQYF,TRBV2,TRBJ2-7,once,TRBD1
TGCGCCAGCAGCTTGGGGTCGGCGGGTTTGGATACGCAGTATTTT,CASSLGSAGLDTQYF,TRBV5-1,TRBJ2-3,NA,NA
TGTGCCAACCAGGGGGCACCCGGGACAGGGGAGAACACTGAAGCTTTCTTT,CANQGAPGTGENTEAFF,TRBV28,TRBJ1-1,NA,TRBD1
TGTGCCTCATACCGGGTCCTCTATGGCTACACCTTC,CASYRVLYGYTF,TRBV30,TRBJ1-2,NA,NA
TGTGCCAGCAGCCTGGACAGGGCGACTAATGAAAAACTGTTTTTT,CASSLDRATNEKLFF,TRBV2,TRBJ1-4,NA,TRBD1
TGCGCCAGCAGCTCACCCAGGGGAGGCACTGAAGCTTTCTTT,CASSSPRGGTEAFF,TRBV5-1,TRBJ1-1,NA,NA
TGTGCCAGCAGCCCTCGGGTCAGGCGCCAAGAGACCCAGTACTTC,CASSPRVRRQETQYF,TRBV7-2,TRBJ2-5,NA,NA
TGTGCCAGCCGGGACAGGGGGCCCGGGGAGCTGTTTTTT,CASRDRGPGELFF,TRBV7-3,TRBJ2-2,NA,TRBD1
TGTGCTAGCAGCTTAGGTGGGGGGGCGAACACCGGGGAGCTGTTTTTT,CASSLGGGANTGELFF,TRBV7-7,TRBJ2-2,NA,TRBD2
TGTGCGGCGACAGGGGGCTACGAGCAGTACTTC,CAATGGYEQYF,TRBV25-1,TRBJ2-7,NA,TRBD1
TGTGCTAGCAGCCGTGAGCGCACAGATACGCAGTATTTT,CASSRERTDTQYF,TRBV7-7,TRBJ2-3,NA,NA
TGTGCCAGCAGCCCGGACAGGGGTCCCTACGAGCAGTACTTC,CASSPDRGPYEQYF,TRBV9,TRBJ2-7,once,TRBD1
TGTGCCAGCGCTCTTAGGGCGGGAGGGCCAGATACGCAGTATTTT,CASALRAGGPDTQYF,TRBV6-4,TRBJ2-3,NA,TRBD2
TGTGCCAGCAGTTTAATAGGGACAGCAGTGAACACTGAAGCTTTCTTT,CASSLIGTAVNTEAFF,TRBV28,TRBJ1-1,NA,TRBD1
TGCGCCAGCAGCCAAGATTCGGGGCAGGGAGGACGTCAGCCCCAGCATTTT,CASSQDSGQGGRQPQHF,TRBV4-1,TRBJ1-5,few,NA
TGTGCCAGCAGCCCGGGACAGGGTCTTGAAAAACTGTTTTTT,CASSPGQGLEKLFF,TRBV9,TRBJ1-4,NA,TRBD1
TGTGCCAGCAGCGCACCACAGGGGGCGGGTGGCTACACCTTC,CASSAPQGAGGYTF,TRBV5-4,TRBJ1-2,NA,TRBD1
TGTGCCAGCAGTCCGAGGAATTATGGCTACACCTTC,CASSPRNYGYTF,TRBV2,TRBJ1-2,NA,NA
TGTGCCAGCAACCTCCCTAGCGGAGTTCCCAATGAGCAGTTCTTC,CASNLPSGVPNEQFF,TRBV28,TRBJ2-1,NA,TRBD2
TGTGCCAGCTCACCACTAGGGTATAGCAATCAGCCCCAGCATTTT,CASSPLGYSNQPQHF,TRBV18,TRBJ1-5,NA,NA
TGCGCCAGCAGCCACCTAGGACAGGTCACAGATACGCAGTATTTT,CASSHLGQVTDTQYF,TRBV4-1,TRBJ2-3,NA,TRBD1
TGTGCCAGCAGCCCGGGACAGTATCCCAACTATGGCTACACCTTC,CASSPGQYPNYGYTF,TRBV28,TRBJ1-2,NA,TRBD1
TGTGCCAGCAGCTTAGCCGCCCGCCGCATGAACACTGAAGCTTTCTTT,CASSLAARRMNTEAFF,TRBV11-2,TRBJ1-1,NA,NA